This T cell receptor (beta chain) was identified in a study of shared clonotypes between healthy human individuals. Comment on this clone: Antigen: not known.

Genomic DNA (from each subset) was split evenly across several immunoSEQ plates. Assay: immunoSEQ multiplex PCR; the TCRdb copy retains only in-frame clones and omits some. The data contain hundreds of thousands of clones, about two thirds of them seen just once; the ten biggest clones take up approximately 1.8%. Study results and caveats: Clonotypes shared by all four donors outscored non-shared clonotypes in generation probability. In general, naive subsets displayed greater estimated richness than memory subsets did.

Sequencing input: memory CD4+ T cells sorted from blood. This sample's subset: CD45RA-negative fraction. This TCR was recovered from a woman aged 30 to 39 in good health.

CDR3 loop: CASTGQLNEKLFF. CDR3 bases: TGCGCCAGCACGGGACAGCTTAATGAAAAACTGTTTTTT. The genes are TRBV10-1 and TRBJ1-4; TRBD1 matches at 7 bases. J was trimmed by 4 bases and V by 7 bases; bases with no gene match: 3. CDR1 WNHNN and CDR2 SYGVQD come from the germline V gene (reference sequence). The CDR3 is 13 residues long.